This entry describes one T cell receptor beta chain. The antigen remains unidentified. The data belong to a study of cytomegalovirus exposure and HLA in healthy donors. Study details: Researchers previously reported finding fewer than 140 million unique TCR beta sequences from roughly 200 million T cells. Study conclusions and caveats: Versus the roughly 690-donor mean, an Asian-associated ancestry cluster reportedly showed fewer N-insertions in a later analysis. In the analysis, some V segments, TRBV6-2 and TRBV6-3 included, were excluded as indistinguishable.

The donors (healthy individuals) were bone marrow donors. The PCR made use of 60 Vbeta and 13 Jbeta primers. Clones were sequenced by immunoSEQ multiplex PCR, and TCRdb holds only the in-frame ones, with some missing. Its table records about 46,000 clones. This CDR3 has 14 residues. Germline assignment: CDR1 MGHRA and CDR2 YSYEKL. V was clipped by 4 bases and J by 3 bases, with 12 bases between them. The chain joins TRBV4-1 to TRBJ1-1; TRBD1 is a possible D gene (6 bases). What was sequenced was PBMCs. The origin of this receptor is a middle-aged woman in good health and CMV-seronegative. For the CDR3, the DNA is TGCGCCAGCAGCCTAGGGCGGGGGCACACTGAAGCTTTCTTT. Protein sequence: CASSLGRGHTEAFF.